Below are 16 T cell receptor beta chains sequenced from a single sample in a study of T cell clonality in common variable immunodeficiency. General study results and limits: In common variable immunodeficiency, TCR beta chains reportedly carried fewer deletions and N-nucleotide insertions.

Clones were sequenced by immunoSEQ multiplex PCR, and TCRdb holds only the in-frame ones, with some missing. The sample has about 33,000 clones, none seen only once. No antigen has been identified for these receptors. The sequenced material came from peripheral blood mononuclear cells. Every receptor here comes from a human donor with common variable immunodeficiency.

This clone is termed medium-sized. The read ends 3 residues before the CDR3 terminus; that terminus is restored from the germline J gene. V usage is TRBV2 and J usage is TRBJ2-3; the match to TRBD2 covers 8 bases. This CDR3 contains 17 residues. Per the germline V gene, CDR1 is SNHLY and CDR2 is FYNNEI. V dropped 7 bases and J dropped 1; count of bases not matched to a gene: 13. CDR3 DNA (partial): TGTGCCAGCACTAAGGGGGTAGCGGGGCGACGCACAGATACG. This codes for CASTKGVAGRRTDT. The full CDR3 protein reads CASTKGVAGRRTDTQYF.

This clone was recorded a few times. The CDR3 is cut off 3 residues early in the read; its end comes from the germline J gene. The V and J genes are TRBV20-1 and TRBJ2-1, with 9 nucleotides matching TRBD2. Germline CDR1 reads DFQATT; CDR2 reads SNEGSKA (reference sequence). After removal of 0 bases from V and 7 bases from J, the junction contained 4 bases not matched to a gene. The CDR3 has 14 residues. Partial CDR3 DNA: TGCAGTGCTAGAGATGGTAGCGGGGGTAATGAG. Translating it yields CSARDGSGGNE. The whole CDR3 protein reads CSARDGSGGNEQFF.

This clone was seen ten or more times. Read data end 3 residues before the CDR3 end; the end is taken from the germline J gene. The chain combines TRBV30 with TRBJ2-1; possibly TRBD2 for D (5 bases). The germline V gene has CDR1 GTSNPN and CDR2 SVGIG (reference sequence). The V end lost 1 base, the J end lost 3 bases, and 13 bases lay between the germline ends. The CDR3 consists of 15 residues. Partial CDR3 DNA: TGTGCCTGGAGTGGAGGCGGACTCAACTACAATGAG. Protein product: CAWSGGGLNYNE. The CDR3 in full is CAWSGGGLNYNEQFF.

On this clone itself: The read gets to within 3 residues of the CDR3 end, and the germline J gene fills in the rest. The chain combines TRBV6-1 with TRBJ2-7, with D perhaps TRBD1 (6 bases). The length of the CDR3 is 13 residues. Germline V gene lookup returns CDR1 MNHNS and CDR2 SASEGT. Trimming stripped 3 bases from V and 2 bases from J, with 8 bases between. The CDR3 sequence is CASSESGAYEQYF. The sequenced part of the CDR3 DNA is TGTGCCAGCAGTGAGTCAGGGGCCTACGAG.

A note on this clone: The observed sequence ends 3 residues before the CDR3 terminus, with the missing tail filled in from the germline J gene. The chain carries TRBV7-2 and TRBJ1-1; 8 bases align to TRBD1. Germline V gene lookup returns CDR1 SGHTA and CDR2 FQGNSA. Unmatched junction bases numbered 10, after V lost 5 bases and J lost 5 bases. The length of the CDR3 is 15 residues. The CDR3 loop reads CASSAKWTGQTEAFF. The part of the CDR3 DNA that was read is TGTGCCAGCAGCGCCAAATGGACAGGGCAAACTGAA. The whole variable domain, filled in from reference TRBV7-2 and TRBJ1-1, reads GAGVSQSPSNKVTEKGKDVELRCDPISGHTALYWYRQSLGQGLEFLIYFQGNSAPDKSGLPSDRFSAERTGGSVSTLTIQRTQQEDSAVYLCASSAKWTGQTEAFFGQGTRLTVV.

There are a few counts of this clone. The read comes to an end 3 residues before the CDR3 does, leaving the germline J gene to fill in the end. V is TRBV7-2 and J is TRBJ1-2; TRBD1 might be the D (5 bases). The CDR3 is 13 residues long. V was cut by 5 bases and J by 4 bases, with 11 bases left in between. CDR1 is SGHTA and CDR2 is FQGNSA in the germline V gene. The DNA read from the CDR3 is TGTGCCAGCAGCCTGGCGGGGGGCTATGGC. This codes for CASSLAGGYG. Given in full, the CDR3 is CASSLAGGYGYTF. Combining the CDR3 with reference TRBV7-2 and TRBJ1-2 gives the whole variable domain GAGVSQSPSNKVTEKGKDVELRCDPISGHTALYWYRQSLGQGLEFLIYFQGNSAPDKSGLPSDRFSAERTGGSVSTLTIQRTQQEDSAVYLCASSLAGGYGYTFGSGTRLTVV.

This clone was observed a handful of times. Sequencing ends 3 residues short of the CDR3 end; the germline J gene provides the rest. The chain is built from TRBV18 and TRBJ2-1; tentatively, D is TRBD1 (6 bases). The V and J ends lost 6 bases and 0 bases respectively, with 15 bases between them. Looked up from germline, CDR1 is KGHSH and CDR2 is LQKENI. CDR3 length: 16 amino acids. The CDR3 loop is CASSPYTGSSYNEQFF. The sequenced part of the CDR3 DNA is TGTGCCAGCTCCCCCTATACAGGGAGCTCCTACAATGAG.

At least ten counts were recorded for this clone. The read ends 3 residues shy of where the CDR3 ends; the end is completed using the germline J gene. V gene TRBV7-2 combines with J gene TRBJ2-5, with D unclear. This CDR3 has 17 residues. Germline V CDR1 and CDR2: SGHTA, FQGNSA. The V end was cut by 0 bases, the J end by 4 bases, with 18 bases between. CDR3 DNA (partial): TGTGCCAGCAGCTTAGCCCCAGCGTCTCAAAGAGGAGAGACC. Translated: CASSLAPASQRGET. The full CDR3 protein reads CASSLAPASQRGETQYF. Combining the CDR3 with reference TRBV7-2 and TRBJ2-5 gives the whole variable domain GAGVSQSPSNKVTEKGKDVELRCDPISGHTALYWYRQSLGQGLEFLIYFQGNSAPDKSGLPSDRFSAERTGGSVSTLTIQRTQQEDSAVYLCASSLAPASQRGETQYFGPGTRLLVL.

There are a few counts of this clone. The CDR3 end falls 3 residues outside the read, so it is completed with the germline J gene. Different DNA sequences within this sample yield the same CDR3. V and J are TRBV2 and TRBJ1-5; 7 nucleotides agree with TRBD1. V was clipped by 4 bases and J by 4 bases; unmatched bases: 1. Germline lookup yields CDR1 SNHLY and CDR2 FYNNEI. This CDR3 is 13 amino acids long. This CDR3 is CASSGTGNQPQHF. Incomplete CDR3 DNA: TGTGCCAGCAGTGGGACAGGTAATCAGCCC. Drawing the rest from reference TRBV2 and TRBJ1-5, the complete variable domain is EPEVTQTPSHQVTQMGQEVILRCVPISNHLYFYWYRQILGQKVEFLVSFYNNEISEKSEIFDDQFSVERPDGSNFTLKIRSTKLEDSAMYFCASSGTGNQPQHFGDGTRLSIL.

This clone was recorded at least ten times. The read ends 3 residues early relative to the CDR3; the germline J gene fills the gap. The rearrangement joins TRBV6-1 to TRBJ1-5; D is perhaps TRBD1 (5 bases). Germline V CDR1 and CDR2: MNHNS, SASEGT. Trimming shortened V by 4 bases and J by 0 bases, and 7 bases separated the two germline ends. This CDR3 contains 14 residues. The CDR3 sequence is CASSVQVSNQPQHF. The covered CDR3 bases are TGTGCCAGCAGTGTACAGGTTAGCAATCAGCCC.

Comments on this clone: The read ends 3 residues shy of where the CDR3 ends; the end is completed using the germline J gene. This chain uses TRBV7-8 with TRBJ1-6, with a weak D call TRBD1 (5 bases). The CDR3 sequence is 14 residues long. Trimming removed 2 bases from V and 7 bases from J, with 9 bases in between. Germline V gives CDR1 SGHVS, CDR2 FQNEAQ. CDR3 region: CASSLRGGNSPLHF. The covered CDR3 bases are TGTGCCAGCAGCTTAAGGGGAGGGAATTCACCC.

A word on this clone: The sequence runs out 3 residues before the end of the CDR3; the remainder is reconstructed from the germline J gene. The V call is TRBV19, the J call TRBJ1-1; 7 positions agree with TRBD1. The V gene's germline CDR1 is LNHDA and CDR2 SQIVND (reference sequence). The CDR3 runs 20 residues. Trimming cost V 1 base and J 1 base; bases outside gene matches: 18. The CDR3 sequence: CASSIVSERWGQPGNTEAFF. The sequenced part of the CDR3 DNA is TGTGCCAGTAGTATAGTTAGCGAGAGGTGGGGACAGCCCGGGAACACTGAA. The full variable domain, rest sourced from reference TRBV19 and TRBJ1-1, is DGGITQSPKYLFRKEGQNVTLSCEQNLNHDAMYWYRQDPGQGLRLIYYSQIVNDFQKGDIAEGYSVSREKKESFPLTVTSAQKNPTAFYLCASSIVSERWGQPGNTEAFFGQGTRLTVV.

This clone has a count of ten or more. The read gets to within 3 residues of the CDR3 end, and the germline J gene fills in the rest. The chain combines TRBV10-1 with TRBJ1-5, with TRBD1 matching over 7 bases. The CDR3 spans 16 residues. Germline CDR1 reads WNHNN; CDR2 reads SYGVQD (reference sequence). J was trimmed by 4 bases and V by 4 bases; bases with no gene match: 10. CDR3 sequence: CASSGWRGRKNQPQHF. CDR3 DNA (partial): TGCGCCAGCAGTGGTTGGAGGGGGCGGAAAAATCAGCCC.

In its sample, this clone was seen a few times. Sequencing ends 3 residues short of the CDR3 end; the germline J gene provides the rest. The chain is built from TRBV7-3 and TRBJ1-1; 7 positions agree with TRBD1. Per germline, CDR1 SGHTA and CDR2 FQGTGA. This CDR3 region has 13 residues. The V gene end was trimmed by 4 bases and the J gene end by 5 bases; junction bases not matched to a gene: 4. CDR3 loop: CASSSQQGTEAFF. CDR3 bases read: TGTGCCAGCAGCTCCCAACAGGGGACTGAA. The variable domain in full, with the rest retrieved from reference TRBV7-3 and TRBJ1-1, is GAGVSQTPSNKVTEKGKYVELRCDPISGHTALYWYRQSLGQGPEFLIYFQGTGAADDSGLPNDRFFAVRPEGSVSTLKIQRTERGDSAVYLCASSSQQGTEAFFGQGTRLTVV.

This clone was detected only a few times. Read coverage stops 3 residues before the CDR3 terminus; the germline J gene supplies the remainder. This chain links TRBV7-9 with TRBJ2-7, with 10 bases lining up with TRBD1. This CDR3 has 14 residues. Trimming removed 3 bases from V and 5 bases from J; junction bases left unmatched: 4. In germline, CDR1 is SEHNR, CDR2 FQNEAQ (reference sequence). The CDR3 protein is CASSFGQGVNEQYF. The CDR3 bases that were read are TGTGCCAGCAGCTTCGGACAGGGGGTCAACGAG.

The sample holds a few counts of this clone. Read coverage stops 3 residues before the CDR3 terminus; the germline J gene supplies the remainder. The chain combines TRBV30 with TRBJ1-4, with 11 bases that match TRBD1. The trim removed 5 bases at V and 3 bases at J, leaving 8 bases unmatched. Germline V gene sequence: CDR1 GTSNPN, CDR2 SVGIG (reference sequence). This CDR3 contains 16 residues. CDR3 in amino acids: CAWLPGQGVSNEKLFF. The CDR3 DNA, read in part, is TGTGCCTGGCTCCCGGGACAGGGGGTCTCTAATGAAAAA. Full variable domain (outside the CDR3, taken from reference TRBV30 and TRBJ1-4): SQTIHQWPATLVQPVGSPLSLECTVEGTSNPNLYWYRQAAGRGLQLLFYSVGIGQISSEVPQNLSASRPQDRQFILSSKKLLLSDSGFYLCAWLPGQGVSNEKLFFGSGTQLSVL.